This TCR beta chain was observed in a study of T cell responses to AZD1222 COVID-19 vaccine. General study findings and limits: The study found vaccine-associated CD4 TCRs spanning spike, dominant at 160-218 and 743-854. When two AZD1222 doses had been given, Spike-specific TCR breadth and depth rose.

The method was immunoSEQ multiplex PCR; TCRdb's version includes in-frame clones alone and lacks a portion of them. Of about 130,000 clones in the sample, 92% are singletons; the top ten hold 2.5% to 4%. Germline CDR1 is SQVTM and CDR2 is ANQGSEA. The CDR3 extends over 16 amino acids. V dropped 7 bases and J dropped 0; count of bases not matched to a gene: 10. In regard to this clone: Its antigen is still unknown.

The starting material was peripheral blood, obtained 28 days after the second AZD1222 dose. The J gene is TRBJ1-4, the V gene TRBV29-1; 8 nucleotides line up with TRBD1. This receptor was obtained from an adult who received the AZD1222 COVID-19 vaccine. CDR3 coding DNA: TGCAGCGCCCTGGTTGGACAGGGTACAACTAATGAAAAACTGTTTTTT. This encodes CSALVGQGTTNEKLFF.